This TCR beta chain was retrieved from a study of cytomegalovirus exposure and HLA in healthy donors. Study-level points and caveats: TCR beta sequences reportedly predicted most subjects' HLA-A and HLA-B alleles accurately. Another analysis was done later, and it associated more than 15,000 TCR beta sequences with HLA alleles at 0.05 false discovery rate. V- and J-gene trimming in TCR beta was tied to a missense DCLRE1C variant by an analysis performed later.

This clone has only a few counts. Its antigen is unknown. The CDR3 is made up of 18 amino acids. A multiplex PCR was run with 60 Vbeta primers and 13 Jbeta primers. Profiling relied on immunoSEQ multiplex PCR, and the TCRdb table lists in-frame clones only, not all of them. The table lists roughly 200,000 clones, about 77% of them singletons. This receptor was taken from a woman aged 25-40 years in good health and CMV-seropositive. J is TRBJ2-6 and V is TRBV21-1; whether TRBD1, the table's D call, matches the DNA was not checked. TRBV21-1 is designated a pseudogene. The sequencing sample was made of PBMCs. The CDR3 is CASSKAGQAYSGANVLTF. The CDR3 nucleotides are TGTGCCAGCAGCAAAGCTGGACAGGCTTACTCTGGGGCCAACGTCCTGACTTTC.